The rows below give T cell receptor beta chains drawn from one sample of a study of blood T cell repertoires in COVID-19. Measured with immunoSEQ multiplex PCR; TCRdb has only the in-frame clones, and not every one. The profile shows 230,000 or so clones, 80% to 85% of them singletons. Material: peripheral blood. The receptors stem from a man aged 30 to 45 with active or convalescent COVID-19. Both conserved end residues are part of each CDR3. The D gene is left open where the match is weak. Rows give clone size only sometimes, using once, few, many, or a class for an expanded clone.

V	J	D	size	CDR3	DNA
TRBV7-2	TRBJ2-7	TRBD2	once	CASSVTSGGSYEQYF	TGTGCCAGCAGCGTGACTAGCGGGGGGTCCTACGAGCAGTACTTC
TRBV28	TRBJ1-2	NA	NA	CASSSGFYGYTF	TGTGCCAGCAGTTCCGGGTTTTATGGCTACACCTTC
TRBV29-1	TRBJ1-4	TRBD1	few	CSVVDTRGEKLFF	TGCAGCGTGGTCGACACCAGGGGGGAAAAACTGTTTTTT
TRBV14	TRBJ1-2	NA	once	CASSPSFQWGYTF	TGTGCCAGCAGCCCCTCCTTCCAGTGGGGCTACACCTTC
TRBV6-5	TRBJ1-2	TRBD1	NA	CASSIPGTGTYGYTF	TGTGCCAGCAGTATTCCCGGGACAGGGACCTATGGCTACACCTTC
TRBV6-6	TRBJ2-5	NA	NA	CASSYSRGQETQYF	TGTGCCAGCAGTTACTCGAGGGGGCAAGAGACCCAGTACTTC
TRBV9	TRBJ2-7	NA	NA	CASSGQGAYEQYF	TGTGCCAGCAGCGGGCAGGGTGCCTACGAGCAGTACTTC
TRBV6-5	TRBJ2-1	NA	NA	CASSYSGGQHNEQFF	TGTGCCAGCAGTTACTCGGGGGGACAGCACAATGAGCAGTTCTTC
TRBV29-1	TRBJ1-2	NA	NA	CSPQENGYTF	TGCAGCCCCCAAGAGAATGGCTACACCTTC
TRBV18	TRBJ1-1	NA	NA	CASSQQATEAFF	TGTGCCAGCTCACAGCAGGCCACTGAAGCTTTCTTT
TRBV5-4	TRBJ1-4	TRBD1	NA	CASSSWGQGSEKLFF	TGTGCCAGCAGCTCGTGGGGACAGGGGAGTGAAAAACTGTTTTTT
TRBV28	TRBJ1-6	TRBD1	NA	CASSSWDRGIPSYNSPLHF	TGTGCCAGCAGTTCCTGGGACAGGGGGATACCCTCCTATAATTCACCCCTCCACTTT
TRBV28	TRBJ1-6	TRBD1	NA	CASSQGTVDNSPLHF	TGTGCCAGCAGTCAAGGGACAGTAGATAATTCACCCCTCCACTTT
TRBV3-1/TRBV3-2	TRBJ2-1	NA	NA	CASSLRDRSEQFF	TGTGCCAGCAGCCTCCGTGACCGGAGTGAGCAGTTCTTC
TRBV3-1/TRBV3-2	TRBJ1-6	NA	NA	CASRYRGSPLHF	TGTGCCAGCAGATATCGGGGTTCACCCCTCCACTTT
TRBV18	TRBJ2-7	TRBD1	NA	CASSPRTGSYEQYF	TGTGCCAGCTCACCAAGGACAGGCTCCTACGAGCAGTACTTC
TRBV15	TRBJ1-4	TRBD1	NA	CATSRSGQGVEKLFF	TGTGCCACCAGCAGATCGGGACAGGGCGTTGAAAAACTGTTTTTT
TRBV4-3	TRBJ1-4	NA	NA	CASSQASVLGEKLFF	TGCGCCAGCAGCCAAGCCAGCGTGTTGGGTGAAAAACTGTTTTTT
TRBV7-7	TRBJ2-1	TRBD2	NA	CASRPGLAEGNEQFF	TGTGCTAGCAGACCGGGACTAGCGGAAGGAAATGAGCAGTTCTTC
TRBV5-1	TRBJ1-3	NA	few	CASSSSGYGNTIYF	TGCGCCAGCAGCTCCTCGGGGTATGGAAACACCATATATTTT
TRBV4-1	TRBJ2-7	TRBD2	NA	CASSQSPSGSSYEQYF	TGCGCCAGCAGCCAGAGCCCTAGCGGGAGCTCCTACGAGCAGTACTTC
TRBV28	TRBJ1-2	NA	NA	CASSFSAGPLGGYTF	TGTGCCAGCAGTTTCTCCGCTGGGCCCCTGGGTGGCTACACCTTC
TRBV4-2	TRBJ2-5	TRBD2	once	CASSQEHAGGEETQYF	TGTGCCAGCAGCCAAGAGCATGCGGGGGGGGAAGAGACCCAGTACTTC
TRBV3-1/TRBV3-2	TRBJ1-3	NA	NA	CASSERTVSGNTIYF	TGTGCCAGCAGCGAAAGGACAGTCTCTGGAAACACCATATATTTT
TRBV6-4	TRBJ1-1	TRBD1	NA	CASSRDRATEAFF	TGTGCCAGCAGCCGGGACAGGGCCACTGAAGCTTTCTTT
TRBV6-5	TRBJ2-7	TRBD1	NA	CASSWGTGKSYEQYF	TGTGCCAGCAGTTGGGGGACAGGGAAATCCTACGAGCAGTACTTC
TRBV28	TRBJ1-5	TRBD1	many	CASSYPIRDRERRRGQPQHF	TGTGCCAGCAGTTACCCCATCCGGGACAGGGAAAGACGAAGGGGTCAGCCCCAGCATTTT
TRBV9	TRBJ2-1	NA	once	CASSVGGISYNEQFF	TGTGCCAGCAGCGTAGGGGGCATTTCTTACAATGAGCAGTTCTTC
TRBV3-1/TRBV3-2	TRBJ2-1	NA	NA	CASSQDSSRFNEQFF	TGTGCCAGCAGCCAAGATTCCTCTAGGTTCAATGAGCAGTTCTTC
TRBV3-1/TRBV3-2	TRBJ1-6	TRBD1	few	CASSQDDRGNSPLHF	TGTGCCAGCAGCCAAGATGACAGGGGTAATTCACCCCTCCACTTT
TRBV7-3	TRBJ2-3	TRBD2	NA	CASSLFVGGTDTQYF	TGTGCCAGCAGCTTATTTGTCGGGGGGACAGATACGCAGTATTTT
TRBV6-4	TRBJ1-3	NA	NA	CASSEGHRGRLGGGNTIYF	TGTGCCAGCAGTGAAGGTCACCGAGGGAGACTCGGCGGGGGAAACACCATATATTTT
TRBV29-1	TRBJ2-1	TRBD1	NA	CSVKRGRETQFF	TGCAGCGTTAAGAGGGGGCGCGAAACCCAGTTCTTC